This T cell receptor (beta chain) was captured in a study of T cell responses to AZD1222 COVID-19 vaccine. Study-level results: The study sampled repertoires only after the peak T cell response.

V was clipped by 8 bases and J by 6 bases; unmatched bases: 4. CDR3 size: 11 residues. Germline loops: CDR1 MNHEY, CDR2 SMNVEV (reference sequence). Of note for this clone: Its antigen remains unknown.

The assay was immunoSEQ multiplex PCR, and TCRdb's table has in-frame clones only and misses some. The sample gives under 300,000 clones, more than 80% of which show up once; 0.55% is in the top ten. This chain uses TRBV27 with TRBJ2-7; 7 bases are a match to TRBD1. The starting material was peripheral blood, obtained on day 0 of AZD1222 vaccination. This receptor was obtained from an adult in good health. CDR3 amino acids: CASRQGGEQYF. The CDR3 DNA reads TGTGCCAGCCGACAGGGTGGCGAGCAGTACTTC.